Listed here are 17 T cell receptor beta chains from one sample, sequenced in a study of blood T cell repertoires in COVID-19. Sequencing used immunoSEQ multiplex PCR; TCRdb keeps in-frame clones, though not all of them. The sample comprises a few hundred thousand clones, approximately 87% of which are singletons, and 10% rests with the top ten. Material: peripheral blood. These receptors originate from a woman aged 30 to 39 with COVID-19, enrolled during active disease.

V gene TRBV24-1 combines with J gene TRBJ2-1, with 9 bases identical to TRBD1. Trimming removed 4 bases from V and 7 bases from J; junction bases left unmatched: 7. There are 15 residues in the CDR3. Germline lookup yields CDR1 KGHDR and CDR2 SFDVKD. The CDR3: CATSDWTGAGNEQFF. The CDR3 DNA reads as TGTGCCACCAGTGACTGGACAGGGGCGGGGAATGAGCAGTTCTTC.

CDR3 sequence reads: CASSLNSANTGELFF. DNA for the CDR3: TGCGCCAGCAGCTTGAATAGCGCGAACACCGGGGAGCTGTTTTTT. The chain links TRBV5-1 to TRBJ2-2, with a weak D call TRBD2 (5 bases). Germline CDR1 and CDR2: SGHRS and YFSETQ. V shed 1 base and J shed 0 bases, with 7 bases lying between them. The CDR3 is 15 residues long.

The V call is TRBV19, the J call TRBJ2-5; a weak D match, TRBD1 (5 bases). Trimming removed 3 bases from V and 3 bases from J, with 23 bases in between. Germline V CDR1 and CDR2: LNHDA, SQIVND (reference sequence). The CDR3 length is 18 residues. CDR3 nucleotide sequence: TGTGCCAGTAGTATGCGAATCCTAACAGGTTTACCCAAAGAGACCCAGTACTTC. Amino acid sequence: CASSMRILTGLPKETQYF.

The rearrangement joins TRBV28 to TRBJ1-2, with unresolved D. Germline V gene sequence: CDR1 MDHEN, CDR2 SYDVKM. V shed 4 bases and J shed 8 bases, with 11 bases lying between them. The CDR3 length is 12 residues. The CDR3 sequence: CASSSLVRGYTF. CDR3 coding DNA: TGTGCCAGCAGTTCCCTAGTGAGGGGCTACACCTTC.

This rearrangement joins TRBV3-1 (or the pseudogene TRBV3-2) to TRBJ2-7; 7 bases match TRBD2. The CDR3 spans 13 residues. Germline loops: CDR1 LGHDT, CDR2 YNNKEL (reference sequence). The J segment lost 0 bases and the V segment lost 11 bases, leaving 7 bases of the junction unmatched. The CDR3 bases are TGTGCCGAACCTCGGACTAGCTCCTACGAGCAGTACTTC. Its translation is CAEPRTSSYEQYF.

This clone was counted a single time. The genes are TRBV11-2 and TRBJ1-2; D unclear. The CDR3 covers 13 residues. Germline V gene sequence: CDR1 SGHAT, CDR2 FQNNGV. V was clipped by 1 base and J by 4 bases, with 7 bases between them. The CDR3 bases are TGTGCCAGCAGCTTAGCGGGGTTCTATGGCTACACCTTC. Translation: CASSLAGFYGYTF.

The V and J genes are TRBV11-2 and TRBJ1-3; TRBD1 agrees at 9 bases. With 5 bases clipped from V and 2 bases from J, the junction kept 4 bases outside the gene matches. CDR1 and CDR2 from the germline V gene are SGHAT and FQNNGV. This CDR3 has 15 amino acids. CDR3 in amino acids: CASSARTGAGNTIYF. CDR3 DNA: TGTGCCAGCAGCGCCCGGACAGGGGCTGGAAACACCATATATTTT. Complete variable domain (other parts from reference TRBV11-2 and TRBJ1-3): EAGVAQSPRYKIIEKRQSVAFWCNPISGHATLYWYQQILGQGPKLLIQFQNNGVVDDSQLPKDRFSAERLKGVDSTLKIQPAKLEDSAVYLCASSARTGAGNTIYFGEGSWLTVV.

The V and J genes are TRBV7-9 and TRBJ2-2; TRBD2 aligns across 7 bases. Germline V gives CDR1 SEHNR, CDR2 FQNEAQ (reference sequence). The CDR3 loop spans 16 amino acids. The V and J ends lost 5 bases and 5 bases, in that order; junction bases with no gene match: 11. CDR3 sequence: CASSPRERSRTGELFF. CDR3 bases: TGTGCCAGCAGCCCGCGGGAGCGGAGCAGAACCGGGGAGCTGTTTTTT.

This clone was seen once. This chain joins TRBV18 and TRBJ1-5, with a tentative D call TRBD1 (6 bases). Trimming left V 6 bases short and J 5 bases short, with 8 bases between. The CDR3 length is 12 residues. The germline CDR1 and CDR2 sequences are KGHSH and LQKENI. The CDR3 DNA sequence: TGTGCCAGCTCGGCAGGGGATCAGCCCCAGCATTTT. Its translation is CASSAGDQPQHF.

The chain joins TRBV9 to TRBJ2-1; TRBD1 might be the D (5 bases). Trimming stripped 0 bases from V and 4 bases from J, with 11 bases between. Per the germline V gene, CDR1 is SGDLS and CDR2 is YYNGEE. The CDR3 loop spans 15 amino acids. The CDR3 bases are TGTGCCAGCAGCGTAGCGGCAGGGCGTTACAATGAGCAGTTCTTC. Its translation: CASSVAAGRYNEQFF.

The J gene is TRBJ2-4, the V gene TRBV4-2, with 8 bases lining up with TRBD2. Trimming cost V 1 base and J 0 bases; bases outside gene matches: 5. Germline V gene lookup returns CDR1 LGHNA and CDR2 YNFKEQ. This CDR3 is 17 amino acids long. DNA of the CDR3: TGTGCCAGCAGCCAAGTCGGGGGGGAAGGAGCCAAAAACATTCAGTACTTC. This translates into CASSQVGGEGAKNIQYF.

The CDR3 bases are TGTGCCAGCAGTTTAGGGACTACCACAGATACGCAGTATTTT. Translated: CASSLGTTTDTQYF. This chain connects TRBV27 to TRBJ2-3; 7 bases match TRBD2. Losses at the gene ends were 2 bases for V and 2 bases for J; bases not matched to a gene: 1. The CDR3 covers 14 residues. Per germline, CDR1 MNHEY and CDR2 SMNVEV (reference sequence).

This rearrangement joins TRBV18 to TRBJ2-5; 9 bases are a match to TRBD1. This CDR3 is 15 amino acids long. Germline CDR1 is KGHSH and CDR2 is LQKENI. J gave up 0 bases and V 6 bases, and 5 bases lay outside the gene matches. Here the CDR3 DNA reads TGTGCCAGCTCCCGGGACAGGGTGAACCAAGAGACCCAGTACTTC. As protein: CASSRDRVNQETQYF.

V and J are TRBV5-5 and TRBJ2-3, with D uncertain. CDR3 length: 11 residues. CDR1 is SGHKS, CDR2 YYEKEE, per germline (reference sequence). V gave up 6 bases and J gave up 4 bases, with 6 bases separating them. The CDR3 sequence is CASTLADTQYF. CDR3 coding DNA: TGTGCCAGCACCCTTGCAGATACGCAGTATTTT.

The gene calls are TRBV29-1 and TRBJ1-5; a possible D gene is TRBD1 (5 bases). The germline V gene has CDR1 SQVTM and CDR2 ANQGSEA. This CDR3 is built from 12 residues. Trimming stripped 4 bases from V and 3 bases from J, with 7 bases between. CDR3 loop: CSVGRDNQPQHF. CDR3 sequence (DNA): TGCAGCGTTGGCAGGGACAATCAGCCCCAGCATTTT.

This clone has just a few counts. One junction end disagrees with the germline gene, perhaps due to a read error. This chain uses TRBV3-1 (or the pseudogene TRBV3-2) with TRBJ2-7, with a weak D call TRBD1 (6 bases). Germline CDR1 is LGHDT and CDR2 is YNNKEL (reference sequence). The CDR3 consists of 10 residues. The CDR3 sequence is CASSRSQGHF. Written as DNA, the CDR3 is TGTGCCAGCAGCCGGAGTCAGGGGCACTTC.

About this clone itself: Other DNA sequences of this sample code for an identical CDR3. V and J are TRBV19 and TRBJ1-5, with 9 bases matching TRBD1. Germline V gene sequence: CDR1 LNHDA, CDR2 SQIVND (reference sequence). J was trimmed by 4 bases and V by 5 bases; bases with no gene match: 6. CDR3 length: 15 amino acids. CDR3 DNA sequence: TGTGCCAGTAGTCGGGACAGGGCATCAAATCAGCCCCAGCATTTT. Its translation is CASSRDRASNQPQHF. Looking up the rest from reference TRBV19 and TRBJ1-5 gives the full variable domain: DGGITQSPKYLFRKEGQNVTLSCEQNLNHDAMYWYRQDPGQGLRLIYYSQIVNDFQKGDIAEGYSVSREKKESFPLTVTSAQKNPTAFYLCASSRDRASNQPQHFGDGTRLSIL.